This T cell receptor (beta chain) was profiled in a study of CD4 T cells in relation to SARS-CoV-2 and coronaviruses. Note on this clone: Antigen unknown.

V shed 5 bases and J shed 10 bases, with 20 bases lying between them. The CDR3 is made up of 14 amino acids. Germline V gene lookup returns CDR1 MNHEY and CDR2 SVGEGT. TCRdb's copy holds only in-frame clones and misses some; the assay was immunoSEQ multiplex PCR. The sample lists 35,000 to 45,000 clones, under 90% occurring once. Sample: naive CD4+ T cells from PBMCs, cultured in vitro. Documented subset: naive CD4+ T cells isolated by negative enrichment. The TCR comes from an adult with COVID-19. V and J are TRBV6-2 or TRBV6-3 and TRBJ2-5; unclear D gene. CDR3 amino acids: CASSTPGVHVFQYF. Here the CDR3 DNA reads TGTGCCAGCAGTACCCCCGGAGTTCACGTTTTCCAGTACTTC.